This T cell receptor (beta chain) comes out of a study of shared clonotypes between healthy human individuals (dated by TCRdb to about 2020). Regarding the research as a whole: The cohort comprised a couple of women and a few men aged 18 to 49 years. To increase sequencing depth and limit assay-specific biases, TCR repertoire library preparation and sequencing were carried out by different laboratories using diverse techniques. Per donor, leukapheresis produced somewhere between about 0.8 and 9 billion PBMCs. The study deeply sequenced blood TCR repertoires of five healthy adults to estimate repertoire size and the extent of clonotype sharing between individuals. Per donor, three plates each were used for CD4 naive and CD4 memory, two for CD8 naive, and one for CD8 memory.

Results the study describes overall, beyond this receptor: Naive subsets generally had larger estimated clonotype richness than memory subsets did. Incomplete sequencing was indicated by rarefaction of sorted-subset datasets, despite the large sequencing depth. Pairwise subsampling indicated that sequencing depth was expected to affect the degree of clonotype sharing among donors. Compared with non-shared clonotypes, the clonotypes found in all four sorted-subset donors had higher generation probabilities. Because the study included only a small number of donors, the genetic and exposure-history diversity represented was limited. Sharing across several donors was observed for roughly 5% of naive CD4, about 3.2% of naive CD8, 2% to 2.5% of memory CD4, and around 0.42% of memory CD8 clonotypes. Sampling was restricted to blood, and TCR repertoires in tissues likely differ from the TCR repertoires found in blood.

Using the deep immunoSEQ assay, multiplex PCR amplified TCR CDR3 regions from genomic DNA. Extracted genomic DNA from each cell subset was distributed evenly across all wells of several immunoSEQ 96-well plates, and each plate was treated as a replicate. Each replicate PCR for sorted subsets received about 210 ng genomic DNA, equal to some 32,000 T cell genomes. The purified libraries were quantified using a Qubit 3.0 fluorometer, sized with a Bioanalyzer 2100, and then quantified again using the KAPA Library Quantification kit. A separate single-read 150-cycle Illumina NextSeq 550 flow cell was used to sequence each immunoSEQ 96-well plate. On the authors' methods: Because only junctional sequences without quality scores were contained in the immunoSEQ output, filtering matching that applied to full-length reads could not be performed. To assign V/J genes and CDR3, sequences were annotated against IMGT germline references using PyIR, a Python wrapper for IgBLAST v1.9. Reads with weak V/J assignments (E-value above 1e-6), missing CDR3, stop codons, out-of-frame junctions, or ambiguous translated residues were removed. V3J clonotypes were defined as sequences sharing an identical inferred V gene, J gene, and CDR3 amino acid sequence. To compute the percentage overlap between repertoires, the number of shared unique clonotypes was divided by the size of the smaller repertoire. Repertoire richness was assessed with RTK rarefaction, the Chao1 estimator, and Recon v2.1 estimates of unobserved clonotypes. OLGA was used to compute generation probabilities for all TCRbeta clonotypes that the gDNA method yielded from a handful of donors. The immuneACCESS repertoire file appears here via TCRdb, limited to in-frame rearrangements. These files lack a portion of the clones; in checked studies, under half of the deficit traces to unresolved V genes, and the cause of the others is not known. For V, J and clone size, that table is used; D and trimming come from the DNA. The sample contains 650,000 to 700,000 clones, 90% of them found a single time. The ten largest clones add up to 34% of the sample.

V gives up 3 bases and J gives up 0 bases, and the segment between their germline ends measures 6 bases. From the germline V gene, CDR1 is SGHTA and CDR2 is FQGTGA. Measured from the cysteine to the phenylalanine, the CDR3 is 13 residues long. Here the CDR3 DNA is all that survives: 39 bases in frame from base 1. This clone was seen once. The antigen this receptor binds is unknown. There are no base qualities to consult, and no much larger clone falls within one base. Healthy HIV-negative adults with no recently reported acute infections or vaccinations were included as donors. Every donor was a Caucasian adult residing in Nashville, Tennessee, USA. CD8 memory samples consisted of magnetically selected CD45RO+ cells combined with CCR7-negative CD45RA+ effector memory (TemRA) cells. Blood was collected by leukapheresis, and PBMCs were isolated by Ficoll-Histopaque density gradient centrifugation and then cryopreserved in liquid nitrogen vapor phase. Analytical flow cytometry was used to check the purity and quantity of each magnetically sorted T cell population. Genomic DNA was isolated from every sorted fraction and measured by UV absorbance on a Nanodrop 2000c.

The sample taken for sequencing was memory CD8+ T cells from PBMCs. The meaning of the sample's cell subset or site label: CD45RO+ cells pooled with CCR7-negative TemRA cells. This receptor chain uses TRBV7-3 and TRBJ2-7; the D gene cannot be resolved reliably. The source is a man younger than 35 in good health. Some clones in this sample may be carry-over from other donors' samples. CDR3 protein: CASSLKSSYEQYF. The DNA sequence follows: TGTGCCAGCAGCTTGAAGAGCTCCTACGAGCAGTACTTC.